The clone carrying this T cell receptor (beta chain) was seen only a few times. Authors' analysis steps: Nucleated cell counts were estimated from reference gene primer amplification. Produced via immunoSEQ multiplex PCR; TCRdb's table is partial and in-frame only. For V, J and clone size, that table is used; D and trimming come from the DNA. This sample has 390,000 or so clones; almost 90% occur once, and the top ten carry about 6.8%. The V end lost 7 bases, the J end lost 5 bases, and 21 bases lay between the germline ends. Germline loops: CDR1 SGHTA, CDR2 FQGNSA. The CDR3 totals 15 residues. These data originate in a study of blood T cell repertoires in COVID-19. Study context: COVID-19 samples collected from the United States, Italy and Spain covered acute and convalescent phases. PBMCs, B-cell-depleted T cells, or T cells provided the cDNA or gDNA that made up the material.

The TCR originated in a man aged 18 to 29 with active or convalescent COVID-19. The sequenced sample consisted of peripheral blood. V gene TRBV7-2 combines with J gene TRBJ2-7, with a weak D call TRBD2 (6 bases). CDR3: CASNVRGLPTDEQYF. The CDR3, as DNA: TGTGCCAGCAACGTCCGGGGACTCCCCACGGACGAGCAGTACTTC.